What follows are 15 T cell receptor beta chains derived from one specimen sequenced in a study of T cells in localized non-small cell lung cancer. Only in-frame clones appear in the TCRdb table, and some are missing; sequencing was by immunoSEQ multiplex PCR. The sample consists of 86,000 or so clones, around four fifths of them appearing once. Sequenced here: peripheral blood, sampled before any cancer treatment. The receptors come from a man aged 40 to 70 with stage I lung adenocarcinoma.

V is TRBV30 and J is TRBJ2-7; tentative D call: TRBD1 (6 bases). Germline V gene lookup returns CDR1 GTSNPN and CDR2 SVGIG (reference sequence). The CDR3 has 16 residues. CDR3 sequence (DNA): TGTGCTTTTCACCAGCCCCTCGACAGGCCGGCCTACGAGCAGTACTTC. Amino acids: CAFHQPLDRPAYEQYF.

The rearrangement links TRBV6-5 to TRBJ1-2, with 7 positions matching TRBD1. With V trimmed by 8 bases and J by 4 bases, 7 bases remained unmatched. The CDR3 totals 13 residues. CDR1 and CDR2 (germline): MNHEY, SVGAGI. The CDR3: CASLDRRGYGYTF. CDR3 coding DNA: TGTGCCAGCCTGGACAGGCGGGGCTATGGCTACACCTTC.

The rearrangement links TRBV11-2 to TRBJ1-1; D not resolved. V gave up 5 bases and J gave up 9 bases, with 13 bases separating them. This CDR3 has 12 amino acids. Germline loops: CDR1 SGHAT, CDR2 FQNNGV. Here the CDR3 reads CASSPRGLQAFF. The CDR3 DNA reads as TGTGCCAGCAGCCCCCGAGGGTTGCAAGCTTTCTTT.

The chain couples TRBV10-3 to TRBJ2-2, with D tentatively TRBD1 or TRBD2 (5 bases each). The V gene's germline CDR1 is ENHRY and CDR2 SYGVKD. Trimming stripped 7 bases from V and 2 bases from J, with 11 bases between. This CDR3 spans 14 amino acids. The CDR3 is CAIKGTYNTGELFF. The DNA for the CDR3 is TGTGCCATCAAGGGGACCTACAACACCGGGGAGCTGTTTTTT.

The rearrangement uses TRBV19 and TRBJ1-3, with TRBD1 matching 8 bases. Germline V gives CDR1 LNHDA, CDR2 SQIVND (reference sequence). CDR3 length: 17 residues. V lost 6 bases, J lost 4 bases, and 14 bases stayed unmatched. The CDR3 DNA reads TGTGCCAGTAGCGGTTCTAACAGGGGGGTCACGGGAAACACCATATATTTT. It encodes CASSGSNRGVTGNTIYF.

The V gene is TRBV7-2, the J gene TRBJ2-2, with TRBD2 matching over 10 bases. Losses at the gene ends were 6 bases for V and 7 bases for J; bases not matched to a gene: 5. Germline V gene lookup returns CDR1 SGHTA and CDR2 FQGNSA. The CDR3 is 14 residues long. Here the CDR3 reads CASRAGGQNGELFF. CDR3 DNA: TGTGCCAGCAGAGCGGGGGGGCAGAACGGGGAGCTGTTTTTT. The full variable domain, in which reference TRBV7-2 and TRBJ2-2 provide the parts outside the CDR3, is GAGVSQSPSNKVTEKGKDVELRCDPISGHTALYWYRQSLGQGLEFLIYFQGNSAPDKSGLPSDRFSAERTGGSVSTLTIQRTQQEDSAVYLCASRAGGQNGELFFGEGSRLTVL.

This chain links TRBV6-1 with TRBJ2-5, with D hard to call. Trimming pared 5 bases from V and 5 bases from J, leaving 9 bases between. The CDR3 loop spans 12 amino acids. Looked up from germline, CDR1 is MNHNS and CDR2 is SASEGT. The CDR3 coding sequence is TGTGCCAGCAGTTGGATCGGGGAGACCCAGTACTTC. Protein: CASSWIGETQYF.

The table lists this clone with a few counts. The chain employs TRBV12-5 and TRBJ1-5; 10 positions match TRBD1. V lost 7 bases, J lost 5 bases, and 5 bases stayed unmatched. Germline CDR1 LGHNT, CDR2 FRNRAP. This CDR3 spans 14 amino acids. The CDR3 nucleotides are TGTGCTAGTGCCCGGGACAGGGGCGATCAGCCCCAGCATTTT. This encodes CASARDRGDQPQHF. The complete variable domain, with remaining parts taken from reference TRBV12-5 and TRBJ1-5, reads DARVTQTPRHKVTEMGQEVTMRCQPILGHNTVFWYRQTMMQGLELLAYFRNRAPLDDSGMPKDRFSAEMPDATLATLKIQPSEPRDSAVYFCASARDRGDQPQHFGDGTRLSIL.

The chain carries TRBV6-5 and TRBJ2-6; D could derive from TRBD1 or TRBD2 (6 bases each). V was trimmed by 4 bases and J by 1 base, leaving 11 bases between them. CDR3 size: 16 residues. Germline CDR1 and CDR2: MNHEY and SVGAGI. In nucleotides, the CDR3 is TGTGCCAGCAGTTCCGGGGGCGTATCTGGGGCCAACGTCCTGACTTTC. Translation: CASSSGGVSGANVLTF.

The gene calls are TRBV7-2 and TRBJ2-2, with TRBD2 as a possible D gene (5 bases). V lost 4 bases, J lost 2 bases, and 17 bases lay in between. Germline assignment: CDR1 SGHTA and CDR2 FQGNSA. This CDR3 has 17 amino acids. Written as DNA, the CDR3 is TGTGCCAGCAGCTCTCCGGCCGGGAAATTCAACACCGGGGAGCTGTTTTTT. Amino acids: CASSSPAGKFNTGELFF.

V is TRBV28 and J is TRBJ1-2; maybe TRBD1 (6 bases). This CDR3 region has 15 residues. V shed 5 bases and J shed 1 base, with 14 bases lying between them. CDR1 is MDHEN and CDR2 is SYDVKM in the germline V gene. CDR3 bases: TGTGCCAGCAGTCCCGCCGGACAGATTAACTATGGCTACACCTTC. As protein: CASSPAGQINYGYTF.

V usage is TRBV2 and J usage is TRBJ2-1; no clear D gene. Looked up from germline, CDR1 is SNHLY and CDR2 is FYNNEI. V lost 3 bases and J lost 7, with 4 bases in between. The CDR3 runs to 11 residues. CDR3 sequence (DNA): TGTGCCAGCAGTGATATAAATGAGCAGTTCTTC. The encoded protein is CASSDINEQFF.

CDR3 region: CASSLIRVSTDTQYF. CDR3 bases: TGTGCCAGCAGTTTAATAAGGGTCTCCACAGATACGCAGTATTTT. The rearrangement links TRBV27 to TRBJ2-3; D remains unclear. CDR3 length: 15 residues. V was cut by 2 bases and J by 2 bases, with 11 bases left in between. CDR1 and CDR2 from the germline V gene are MNHEY and SMNVEV (reference sequence).

This sequence joins TRBV6-5 and TRBJ1-3; D remains unclear. Germline lookup yields CDR1 MNHEY and CDR2 SVGAGI. V was trimmed by 7 bases and J by 4 bases, leaving 17 bases between them. The CDR3 consists of 15 residues. CDR3 nucleotide sequence: TGTGCCAGCAAAAGAGGCCTAATGGTGGGAAACACCATATATTTT. This codes for CASKRGLMVGNTIYF.

V and J are TRBV27 and TRBJ1-3; TRBD1 matches 11 bases. The germline V gene has CDR1 MNHEY and CDR2 SMNVEV (reference sequence). V shed 4 bases, J shed 0 bases, and the junction held 5 bases outside the gene matches. CDR3 length equals 17 residues. CDR3 sequence reads: CASSSGQGAFSGNTIYF. The CDR3, as DNA: TGTGCCAGCAGTTCTGGACAGGGGGCCTTCTCTGGAAACACCATATATTTT.